Shown below are 27 T cell receptor beta chains from a single sample sequenced in a study of blood T cell repertoires in COVID-19. Only in-frame clones appear in the TCRdb table, and some are missing; sequencing was by immunoSEQ multiplex PCR. The data contain a few hundred thousand clones, more than 85% of them singletons. The sequenced sample consisted of PBMCs or T cells enriched from blood (not recorded which). The receptors stem from a middle-aged woman who had been exposed to COVID-19.

The V call is TRBV19, the J call TRBJ2-5; D unclear. Trimming cost V 5 bases and J 4 bases, with 11 bases left between them. Germline V gene sequence: CDR1 LNHDA, CDR2 SQIVND (reference sequence). This CDR3 is 13 amino acids long. The CDR3 spells CASSPPRGETQYF. CDR3 coding DNA: TGTGCCAGTAGTCCACCTAGAGGAGAGACCCAGTACTTC.

The chain employs TRBV18 and TRBJ1-1; TRBD1 matches 8 bases. The V segment lost 11 bases and the J segment 4 bases; nucleotides outside the gene matches: 12. The CDR3 covers 14 residues. Per the germline V gene, CDR1 is KGHSH and CDR2 is LQKENI. The CDR3, as DNA: TGTGCCTCGCAGGGGGCGGCCTTGGGCACTGAAGCTTTCTTT. Encoded protein: CASQGAALGTEAFF.

In nucleotides, the CDR3 is TGTGCCAGCTCAACTGGACAGAACTCTGGAAACACCATATATTTT. Protein sequence: CASSTGQNSGNTIYF. This sequence joins TRBV18 and TRBJ1-3; maybe TRBD1 (6 bases). V was trimmed by 5 bases and J by 0 bases, leaving 11 bases between them. CDR1 is KGHSH and CDR2 is LQKENI in the germline V gene. The CDR3 covers 15 residues. Looking up the rest from reference TRBV18 and TRBJ1-3 gives the full variable domain: NAGVMQNPRHLVRRRGQEARLRCSPMKGHSHVYWYRQLPEEGLKFMVYLQKENIIDESGMPKERFSAEFPKEGPSILRIQQVVRGDSAAYFCASSTGQNSGNTIYFGEGSWLTVV.

This clone was counted once. The chain uses TRBV7-9 and TRBJ2-1, with 13 nucleotides matching TRBD2. This CDR3 spans 17 amino acids. Germline V gene sequence: CDR1 SEHNR, CDR2 FQNEAQ (reference sequence). J gave up 6 bases and V 7 bases, and 12 bases lay outside the gene matches. This CDR3 is CASNPTSGRYRVNEQFF. The DNA of the CDR3 is TGTGCCAGCAACCCGACTAGCGGGAGGTACAGGGTCAATGAGCAGTTCTTC.

This clone was found once. The chain uses TRBV2 and TRBJ2-7; TRBD2 agrees at 10 bases. The CDR3 contains 15 residues. From germline, CDR1 is SNHLY and CDR2 FYNNEI. The ends lost 3 bases at V and 1 base at J; junction bases unmatched: 3. The CDR3 region is CASSESSGSSYEQYF. DNA of the CDR3: TGTGCCAGCAGTGAGTCTAGCGGGAGTTCCTACGAGCAGTACTTC.

The genes are TRBV5-4 and TRBJ2-3; tentatively, D is TRBD1 (6 bases). V dropped 4 bases and J dropped 2 bases, with 14 bases sitting between them. The germline V gene has CDR1 SGHNT and CDR2 YYREEE (reference sequence). The CDR3 loop spans 15 amino acids. CDR3 sequence: CASSLGQSLTDTQYF. The DNA for the CDR3 is TGTGCCAGCAGCCTAGGACAGTCCCTCACAGATACGCAGTATTTT.

The chain links TRBV3-1 (or the pseudogene TRBV3-2) to TRBJ2-7; 9 bases match TRBD2. CDR3 length: 17 amino acids. V lost 4 bases and J lost 0; bases outside the gene matches: 10. Germline V gives CDR1 LGHDT, CDR2 YNNKEL (reference sequence). The CDR3 DNA reads as TGTGCCAGCAGCCCATTTCTGAGCGGGAGGAACTCCTACGAGCAGTACTTC. Its protein is CASSPFLSGRNSYEQYF.

The chain couples TRBV9 to TRBJ1-1, with D maybe TRBD1 (6 bases). This CDR3 has 12 amino acids. Per germline, CDR1 SGDLS and CDR2 YYNGEE. Trimming cost V 4 bases and J 4 bases, with 8 bases left between them. The CDR3, as DNA: TGTGCCAGCAGCTCAGGGGCCACTGAAGCTTTCTTT. Encoded protein: CASSSGATEAFF.

The genes are TRBV18 and TRBJ1-6; the match to TRBD1 covers 10 bases. The V gene end was trimmed by 5 bases and the J gene end by 8 bases; junction bases not matched to a gene: 3. CDR1 is KGHSH, CDR2 LQKENI, per germline. CDR3 length: 14 amino acids. CDR3 residues: CASSGTGDYSPLHF. CDR3 sequence (DNA): TGTGCCAGCTCAGGGACAGGGGATTATTCACCCCTCCACTTT.

The chain is built from TRBV29-1 and TRBJ1-1; the D is unclear. CDR3 length: 12 residues. Germline CDR1 reads SQVTM; CDR2 reads ANQGSEA. With 1 base removed from V and 3 bases from J, the gap between germline ends came to 6 bases. The CDR3 sequence is CSVEARDTEAFF. The CDR3 nucleotides are TGCAGCGTTGAAGCCCGGGACACTGAAGCTTTCTTT. Based on the CDR3 plus reference TRBV29-1 and TRBJ1-1, the full variable domain is SAVISQKPSRDICQRGTSLTIQCQVDSQVTMMFWYRQQPGQSLTLIATANQGSEATYESGFVIDKFPISRPNLTFSTLTVSNMSPEDSSIYLCSVEARDTEAFFGQGTRLTVV.

The V gene is TRBV7-9, the J gene TRBJ2-5; 7 positions agree with TRBD2. V dropped 4 bases and J dropped 5; count of bases not matched to a gene: 19. This CDR3 has 18 residues. Germline V gives CDR1 SEHNR, CDR2 FQNEAQ (reference sequence). The CDR3 loop is CASSSPIRDYERRETQYF. DNA for the CDR3: TGTGCCAGCAGCTCACCGATCAGGGACTACGAAAGGAGGGAGACCCAGTACTTC.

The chain links TRBV30 to TRBJ1-2; 9 nucleotides agree with TRBD1. Trimming cost V 0 bases and J 6 bases; bases outside gene matches: 14. CDR3 length: 17 residues. Germline loops: CDR1 GTSNPN, CDR2 SVGIG (reference sequence). This CDR3 reads CAWSVGIGQGIFDGYTF. The CDR3 nucleotides are TGTGCCTGGAGTGTAGGGATAGGACAGGGGATTTTTGATGGCTACACCTTC.

This chain uses TRBV30 with TRBJ2-7; the D is unclear. The V end lost 2 bases, the J end lost 7 bases, and 9 bases lay between the germline ends. The CDR3 consists of 11 residues. Germline V gene lookup returns CDR1 GTSNPN and CDR2 SVGIG (reference sequence). CDR3 sequence reads: CAWSPSGEQYF. The CDR3 coding sequence is TGTGCCTGGAGTCCCTCCGGGGAGCAGTACTTC.

This clone was seen once. This chain connects TRBV28 to TRBJ2-3; D not resolved. The germline V gene encodes CDR1 MDHEN and CDR2 SYDVKM. There are 12 residues in the CDR3. V lost 6 bases, J lost 7 bases, and 11 bases lay in between. The CDR3 nucleotides are TGTGCCAGCAGCACCCCGCGGAATACGCAGTATTTT. Protein product: CASSTPRNTQYF.

V usage is TRBV29-1 and J usage is TRBJ1-2, with D maybe TRBD1 (6 bases). The V end was cut by 4 bases, the J end by 2 bases, with 14 bases between. The CDR3 has 14 residues. Germline assignment: CDR1 SQVTM and CDR2 ANQGSEA. This CDR3 reads CSVGNQGNNYGYTF. The CDR3 nucleotides read TGCAGCGTTGGAAACCAGGGGAACAACTATGGCTACACCTTC. Drawing the rest from reference TRBV29-1 and TRBJ1-2, the complete variable domain is SAVISQKPSRDICQRGTSLTIQCQVDSQVTMMFWYRQQPGQSLTLIATANQGSEATYESGFVIDKFPISRPNLTFSTLTVSNMSPEDSSIYLCSVGNQGNNYGYTFGSGTRLTVV.

This chain uses TRBV20-1 with TRBJ2-5; D ambiguous. Trimming pared 3 bases from V and 1 base from J, leaving 15 bases between. The germline CDR1 and CDR2 sequences are DFQATT and SNEGSKA (reference sequence). This CDR3 is 15 amino acids long. The CDR3 DNA follows: TGCAGTGCTAGTTTTCTCGCGGCCTTCCAAGAGACCCAGTACTTC. Translating it yields CSASFLAAFQETQYF.

This sequence joins TRBV7-2 and TRBJ1-4, with TRBD1 matching over 7 bases. CDR1 SGHTA and CDR2 FQGNSA come from the germline V gene. This CDR3 spans 16 amino acids. Losses at the gene ends were 5 bases for V and 6 bases for J; bases not matched to a gene: 12. DNA for the CDR3: TGTGCCAGCAGCGGAAGCCACAGGGGCGGGTATGAAAAACTGTTTTTT. Protein: CASSGSHRGGYEKLFF.

V usage is TRBV18 and J usage is TRBJ1-2; 10 positions agree with TRBD1. Trimming removed 6 bases from V and 2 bases from J; junction bases left unmatched: 9. The CDR3 consists of 16 residues. In germline, CDR1 is KGHSH, CDR2 LQKENI. CDR3 nucleotides: TGTGCCAGCTCTCGAGGCCGGGACAGGGGAAACTATGGCTACACCTTC. Its protein is CASSRGRDRGNYGYTF.

The rearrangement uses TRBV7-2 and TRBJ2-1, with 9 bases fitting TRBD1. This CDR3 has 15 residues. V gave up 4 bases and J gave up 2 bases; unmatched junction bases: 3. From germline, CDR1 is SGHTA and CDR2 FQGNSA. The CDR3 region is CASSSRTGAYNEQFF. The CDR3 region has the DNA TGTGCCAGCAGCTCAAGGACAGGGGCCTACAATGAGCAGTTCTTC.

The chain carries TRBV24-1 and TRBJ2-1, with 11 bases that match TRBD1. Per the germline V gene, CDR1 is KGHDR and CDR2 is SFDVKD. J gave up 6 bases and V 4 bases, and 4 bases lay outside the gene matches. The CDR3 runs to 15 residues. The DNA for the CDR3 is TGTGCCACCAGTGAGGCCGGGACAGGGGGCAATGAGCAGTTCTTC. This translates into CATSEAGTGGNEQFF.

This chain connects TRBV6-4 to TRBJ1-2, with 8 bases aligning to TRBD1. V was clipped by 5 bases and J by 8 bases; unmatched bases: 19. The germline gives CDR1 MRHNA, CDR2 SNTAGT. The CDR3 length is 17 residues. CDR3 in amino acids: CASSTTGTGGKMGGYTF. In DNA, the CDR3 is TGTGCCAGCAGTACTACCGGGACAGGCGGGAAAATGGGGGGCTACACCTTC.

The J gene is TRBJ2-2, the V gene TRBV3-1 (or the pseudogene TRBV3-2); D may be TRBD2 (7 bases). Germline values: CDR1 LGHDT, CDR2 YNNKEL (reference sequence). CDR3 length: 15 amino acids. Between the trimmed V and J ends, which lost 1 base and 5 bases, there was a span of 11 bases. CDR3 nucleotide sequence: TGTGCCAGCAGCCAAGCGGGGGGCGAGACCGGGGAGCTGTTTTTT. It specifies CASSQAGGETGELFF.

The rearrangement uses TRBV30 and TRBJ1-1; 7 bases align to TRBD1. This CDR3 region has 14 residues. V shed 3 bases, J shed 3 bases, and the junction held 7 bases outside the gene matches. The germline V gene has CDR1 GTSNPN and CDR2 SVGIG (reference sequence). CDR3 in DNA: TGTGCCTGGAGCGGAGAACAGGGGCACACTGAAGCTTTCTTT. Translated: CAWSGEQGHTEAFF.

V gene TRBV7-8 combines with J gene TRBJ1-2; 8 nucleotides match TRBD1. Germline V gene lookup returns CDR1 SGHVS and CDR2 FQNEAQ. Germline trimming cut 5 bases from V and 8 bases from J; bases unmatched to any gene: 7. The length of the CDR3 is 13 residues. CDR3 region: CASSRQGSGGYTF. CDR3 nucleotides: TGTGCCAGCAGCCGACAGGGGTCAGGGGGCTACACCTTC. The full variable domain, in which reference TRBV7-8 and TRBJ1-2 provide the parts outside the CDR3, is GAGVSQSPRYKVAKRGQDVALRCDPISGHVSLFWYQQALGQGPEFLTYFQNEAQLDKSGLPSDRFFAERPEGSVSTLKIQRTQQEDSAVYLCASSRQGSGGYTFGSGTRLTVV.

This chain links TRBV27 with TRBJ2-1, with D possibly matching TRBD1 (6 bases). The CDR3 extends over 14 amino acids. Per germline, CDR1 MNHEY and CDR2 SMNVEV (reference sequence). Trimming stripped 3 bases from V and 4 bases from J, with 10 bases between. The CDR3 DNA follows: TGTGCCAGCAGTTTTAGGGACACGTACAATGAGCAGTTCTTC. The encoded protein is CASSFRDTYNEQFF.

The count of this clone is one. The rearrangement joins TRBV5-4 to TRBJ1-2, with TRBD1 matching 12 bases. The CDR3 has 15 amino acids. From germline, CDR1 is SGHNT and CDR2 YYREEE (reference sequence). J was trimmed by 7 bases and V by 3 bases; bases with no gene match: 7. The chain's CDR3 is CASSSRDRGPGGYTF. The CDR3 bases are TGTGCCAGCAGCTCAAGGGACAGGGGGCCGGGTGGCTACACCTTC.

V is TRBV27 and J is TRBJ2-2; D gene uncertain. Germline CDR1 reads MNHEY; CDR2 reads SMNVEV (reference sequence). This CDR3 spans 13 amino acids. Trimming left V 5 bases short and J 7 bases short, with 11 bases between. CDR3 bases: TGTGCCAGCAGTCTACGATCGGTCGGGGAGCTGTTTTTT. It codes for CASSLRSVGELFF.